The next 30 T cell receptor beta chains were all read from a single sample in a study of T cells in Graves' hyperthyroidism and ophthalmopathy. Amplified TCR beta CDR3 regions derived from RNA transcripts. A first-round RT-PCR of the TCR CDR3 used the HTBI primer set. TCRdb re-derived calls from the multiplex PCR reads in MiXCR, one entry per CDR3 protein. The sample has 500,000 to 600,000 distinct CDR3 sequences; approximately 49% are singletons. The sequenced sample was peripheral blood or thyroid tissue (not recorded which). The receptors derive from an adult woman with Graves' disease, either hyperthyroidism or ophthalmopathy (not recorded which).

Ten or more counts support this clonotype. The chain recombines TRBV27 with TRBJ1-5, with D unresolved. The V and J ends lost 8 bases and 1 base respectively, with 12 bases between them. From germline, CDR1 is MNHEY and CDR2 SMNVEV (reference sequence). The CDR3 covers 14 residues. In DNA, the CDR3 is TGTGCCAGCCGAGACACCTCCAGCAATCAGCCCCAGCATTTT. Its translation is CASRDTSSNQPQHF.

This clonotype was seen at least ten times. The chain employs TRBV6-5 and TRBJ2-5; D not certain. The germline V and J ends were trimmed by 5 bases and 7 bases, with 14 bases remaining between them. The germline V gene has CDR1 MNHEY and CDR2 SVGAGI. This CDR3 has 13 residues. The CDR3 region has the DNA TGTGCCAGCAGTCCTGGTCCTGGCGGGACCCAGTACTTC. It encodes CASSPGPGGTQYF.

This clonotype has more than one count but fewer than ten. V and J are TRBV28 and TRBJ1-5; TRBD1 agrees at 9 bases. After removal of 7 bases from V and 5 bases from J, the junction contained 6 bases not matched to a gene. Per the germline V gene, CDR1 is MDHEN and CDR2 is SYDVKM. The CDR3 covers 14 residues. CDR3 residues: CASTWTGEYQPQHF. The CDR3 DNA reads TGTGCCAGCACCTGGACAGGGGAATATCAGCCCCAGCATTTT.

At least ten counts were recorded for this clonotype. The chain has TRBV25-1 and TRBJ1-6, with 8 bases identical to TRBD1. With V trimmed by 7 bases and J by 2 bases, 1 base remained unmatched. In germline, CDR1 is MGHDK, CDR2 SYGVNS. The CDR3 contains 14 residues. The CDR3 DNA reads as TGTGCCAGCACAGGGGGCACCTATAATTCACCCCTCCACTTT. Protein sequence: CASTGGTYNSPLHF.

The chain recombines TRBV20-1 with TRBJ2-7; 10 nucleotides match TRBD2. CDR3 size: 15 residues. After removal of 3 bases from V and 3 bases from J, the junction contained 8 bases not matched to a gene. CDR1 and CDR2 (germline): DFQATT, SNEGSKA (reference sequence). The CDR3 nucleotides read TGCAGTGCTAGTTCCCTAGCGGGAGTGGTCTACGAGCAGTACTTC. Protein: CSASSLAGVVYEQYF.

The chain combines TRBV7-9 with TRBJ2-7; 8 nucleotides agree with TRBD2. The J call may be faulty, since TRBJ2-1 better matches the DNA end. The CDR3 is 15 amino acids. Germline V gene data show CDR1 as SEHNR and CDR2 as FQNEAQ (reference sequence). CDR3 loop: CASEEGLVFPNEQFF. In DNA form, the CDR3 reads TGTGCCAGCGAGGAGGGACTAGTCTTCCCCAACGAGCAGTTCTTC.

The chain combines TRBV3-1 with TRBJ1-2, with 7 bases identical to TRBD1. Germline CDR1 reads LGHDT; CDR2 reads YNNKEL (reference sequence). The CDR3 loop spans 15 amino acids. The V segment lost 4 bases and the J segment 5 bases; nucleotides outside the gene matches: 10. This CDR3 is CASSLQGRGYYGYTF. In DNA form, the CDR3 reads TGTGCCAGCAGCCTACAGGGGCGAGGATATTATGGCTACACCTTC.

In this sample, this clonotype turned up a few times. The chain links TRBV29-1 to TRBJ2-7; TRBD2 matches 11 bases. Germline loops: CDR1 SQVTM, CDR2 ANQGSEA. The trim removed 4 bases at V and 1 base at J, leaving 9 bases unmatched. The CDR3 is made up of 16 amino acids. CDR3 amino acids: CSVAVLAGVRSYEQYF. The CDR3 nucleotides are TGCAGCGTTGCGGTACTAGCGGGAGTACGGTCCTACGAGCAGTACTTC.

The V and J genes are TRBV7-9 and TRBJ1-2; D is ambiguous. Germline lookup yields CDR1 SEHNR and CDR2 FQNEAQ (reference sequence). V dropped 6 bases and J dropped 1 base, with 12 bases sitting between them. This CDR3 region has 14 residues. CDR3 in amino acids: CASSEMAGNYGYTF. Written as DNA, the CDR3 is TGTGCCAGCAGTGAAATGGCGGGTAACTATGGCTACACCTTC. Full variable domain (missing parts from reference TRBV7-9 and TRBJ1-2): DTGVSQNPRHKITKRGQNVTFRCDPISEHNRLYWYRQTLGQGPEFLTYFQNEAQLEKSRLLSDRFSAERPKGSFSTLEIQRTEQGDSAMYLCASSEMAGNYGYTFGSGTRLTVV.

This chain connects TRBV2 to TRBJ2-2; 8 nucleotides align to TRBD1. Germline CDR1 and CDR2: SNHLY and FYNNEI. Trimming removed 6 bases from V and 1 base from J; junction bases left unmatched: 4. The CDR3 contains 15 residues. In DNA form, the CDR3 reads TGTGCCAGCAGGACGACAGGGGAGAACACCGGGGAGCTGTTTTTT. This encodes CASRTTGENTGELFF. Full variable domain (rest looked up from reference TRBV2 and TRBJ2-2): EPEVTQTPSHQVTQMGQEVILRCVPISNHLYFYWYRQILGQKVEFLVSFYNNEISEKSEIFDDQFSVERPDGSNFTLKIRSTKLEDSAMYFCASRTTGENTGELFFGEGSRLTVL.

The gene calls are TRBV20-1 and TRBJ2-2; D unclear. This CDR3 is built from 14 residues. Trimming cost V 0 bases and J 1 base, with 6 bases left between them. CDR1 is DFQATT and CDR2 is SNEGSKA in the germline V gene (reference sequence). The CDR3 bases are TGCAGTGCTAGAGAGGACCTGAACACCGGGGAGCTGTTTTTT. Translated, it gives CSAREDLNTGELFF.

This clonotype was recorded once. The chain recombines TRBV10-3 with TRBJ1-1, with 9 nucleotides matching TRBD1. V lost 0 bases and J lost 7; bases outside the gene matches: 3. CDR3 length equals 14 residues. In germline, CDR1 is ENHRY, CDR2 SYGVKD. The CDR3 DNA sequence: TGTGCCATCAGTGAGTCGGGGACAGGGCATGAAGCTTTCTTT. Encoded protein: CAISESGTGHEAFF.

The table lists this clonotype with many counts. The J gene is TRBJ2-2, the V gene TRBV9; TRBD1 is a possible D gene (5 bases). From germline, CDR1 is SGDLS and CDR2 YYNGEE. The CDR3 is 13 amino acids. Trimming pared 4 bases from V and 7 bases from J, leaving 11 bases between. CDR3 residues: CASSLLRGGELFF. In DNA, the CDR3 is TGTGCCAGCAGCCTCTTAAGGGGCGGGGAGCTGTTTTTT. Supplemented by reference TRBV9 and TRBJ2-2, the full variable domain reads DSGVTQTPKHLITATGQRVTLRCSPRSGDLSVYWYQQSLDQGLQFLIQYYNGEERAKGNILERFSAQQFPDLHSELNLSSLELGDSALYFCASSLLRGGELFFGEGSRLTVL.

This clonotype occurred many times. The rearrangement links TRBV6-2 or TRBV6-3 to TRBJ2-7; 7 bases are a match to TRBD2. Germline CDR1 is MNHEY and CDR2 is SVGEGT. The CDR3 has 14 residues. Trimming at V came to 5 bases and at J to 2 bases, leaving 6 bases not matched to a gene. CDR3 loop: CASSGPGLPYEQYF. In nucleotides, the CDR3 is TGTGCCAGCAGTGGCCCGGGACTACCCTACGAGCAGTACTTC.

This clonotype appeared many times. The chain has TRBV6-2 or TRBV6-3 and TRBJ1-5; no firm D call. This CDR3 has 16 amino acids. Germline CDR1 reads MNHEY; CDR2 reads SVGEGT. The V gene lost 5 bases and the J gene lost 2 bases, with 16 bases spanning the gap. The CDR3: CASSDWGGGGNQPQHF. The CDR3 nucleotides are TGTGCCAGCAGTGACTGGGGAGGTGGCGGCAATCAGCCCCAGCATTTT.

This clonotype occurred many times. The chain is built from TRBV30 and TRBJ1-6, with D unresolved. The CDR3 contains 11 residues. Germline V gene data show CDR1 as GTSNPN and CDR2 as SVGIG (reference sequence). The V end was cut by 5 bases, the J end by 8 bases, with 7 bases between. For the CDR3, the DNA is TGTGCCTGGGATAGGGATTCACCCCTCCACTTT. Translation gives CAWDRDSPLHF.

The chain combines TRBV5-5 with TRBJ2-5; maybe TRBD1 (9 bases). The germline V and J ends were trimmed by 10 bases and 5 bases, with 15 bases remaining between them. This CDR3 has 12 residues. Germline assignment: CDR1 SGHKS and CDR2 YYEKEE (reference sequence). CDR3 sequence reads: CASGGTGETQYF. CDR3 sequence (DNA): TGTGCCTCGGGAGGGACAGGGGAGACCCAGTACTTC.

The chain has TRBV7-3 and TRBJ2-7; a weak D match, TRBD2 (6 bases). This CDR3 comprises 15 residues. Germline values: CDR1 SGHTA, CDR2 FQGTGA. V lost 2 bases and J lost 5, with 16 bases in between. CDR3: CASSLASGTFDEQYF. Here the CDR3 DNA reads TGTGCCAGCAGCTTAGCCTCCGGGACTTTCGACGAGCAGTACTTC.

The rearrangement joins TRBV12-3 or TRBV12-4 to TRBJ2-7, with D maybe TRBD1 (5 bases). The CDR3 runs to 12 residues. The V end was cut by 5 bases, the J end by 6 bases, with 11 bases between. The CDR3 is CASSMDNGEQYF. In DNA, the CDR3 is TGTGCCAGCAGTATGGACAACGGCGAGCAGTACTTC.

This chain uses TRBV15 with TRBJ1-5, with 8 positions matching TRBD1. Looked up from germline, CDR1 is LNHNV and CDR2 is YYDKDF (reference sequence). After removal of 1 base from V and 6 bases from J, the junction contained 5 bases not matched to a gene. This CDR3 is built from 15 residues. The DNA for the CDR3 is TGTGCCACCAGCAGAGCCTCCGACAGGGGTCAGCCCCAGCATTTT. The encoded protein is CATSRASDRGQPQHF.

This clonotype has just a few counts. V and J are TRBV20-1 and TRBJ2-5, with 9 bases identical to TRBD2. The CDR3 contains 12 residues. V was clipped by 2 bases and J by 5 bases; unmatched bases: 0. Looked up from germline, CDR1 is DFQATT and CDR2 is SNEGSKA (reference sequence). CDR3 region: CSARSGRETQYF. CDR3 sequence (DNA): TGCAGTGCTAGAAGCGGGAGGGAGACCCAGTACTTC.

This clonotype was counted many times. This chain uses TRBV6-1 with TRBJ1-1; no clear D gene. Per germline, CDR1 MNHNS and CDR2 SASEGT. Deletions cut 2 bases from V and 1 base from J, with 8 bases between. There are 14 residues in the CDR3. In DNA form, the CDR3 reads TGTGCCAGCAGTGAATTGGGCGGGAACACTGAAGCTTTCTTT. This encodes CASSELGGNTEAFF.

This clonotype was detected once. The chain has TRBV5-1 and TRBJ2-6, with a tentative D call TRBD1 (5 bases). The CDR3 totals 15 residues. Trimming stripped 4 bases from V and 3 bases from J, with 11 bases between. Germline V gives CDR1 SGHRS, CDR2 YFSETQ. CDR3: CASSLQGDGANVLTF. In DNA form, the CDR3 reads TGCGCCAGCAGCCTTCAGGGTGATGGGGCCAACGTCCTGACTTTC.

This clonotype has at least ten counts. This chain links TRBV7-9 with TRBJ2-7, with D possibly being TRBD1 or TRBD2 (5 bases each). This CDR3 is built from 16 residues. The germline V gene has CDR1 SEHNR and CDR2 FQNEAQ (reference sequence). The V end was cut by 0 bases, the J end by 1 base, with 13 bases between. This CDR3 reads CASSLARGAQSYEQYF. The CDR3 coding sequence is TGTGCCAGCAGCTTAGCGCGAGGGGCCCAATCCTACGAGCAGTACTTC.

The gene calls are TRBV11-1 and TRBJ2-7, with D possibly being TRBD1 (6 bases). This CDR3 is built from 14 residues. V shed 4 bases and J shed 2 bases, with 12 bases lying between them. Germline values: CDR1 SGHAT, CDR2 FQDESV (reference sequence). The CDR3 nucleotides are TGTGCCAGCAGCTCCGCGACAGGAGCCTACGAGCAGTACTTC. It is translated as CASSSATGAYEQYF.

This clonotype was found many times. This rearrangement joins TRBV6-1 to TRBJ1-1; the D gene is possibly TRBD1 (6 bases). The germline V gene encodes CDR1 MNHNS and CDR2 SASEGT. V was trimmed by 10 bases and J by 6 bases, leaving 24 bases between them. CDR3 length: 15 amino acids. CDR3 nucleotides: TGTGCCACTCGGCTCCTCAGGGGAGGGGGTGCTGAAGCTTTCTTT. Its translation: CATRLLRGGGAEAFF.

The V gene is TRBV7-3, the J gene TRBJ2-7, with D possibly called TRBD1 or TRBD2 (8 bases each). The V gene's germline CDR1 is SGHTA and CDR2 FQGTGA. Trimming pared 6 bases from V and 2 bases from J, leaving 23 bases between. This CDR3 has 17 residues. The CDR3 loop reads CASSSGGTGPRPYEQYF. The DNA of the CDR3 is TGTGCCAGCAGTTCGGGGGGGACAGGACCTCGCCCCTACGAGCAGTACTTC. Complete variable domain (other parts from reference TRBV7-3 and TRBJ2-7): GAGVSQTPSNKVTEKGKYVELRCDPISGHTALYWYRQSLGQGPEFLIYFQGTGAADDSGLPNDRFFAVRPEGSVSTLKIQRTERGDSAVYLCASSSGGTGPRPYEQYFGPGTRLTVT.

This clonotype occurred many times. A single base separates this from a much larger clone, so it may be a read error. The chain carries TRBV28 and TRBJ2-5; D might be TRBD2 (6 bases). The germline gives CDR1 MDHEN, CDR2 SYDVKM. V lost 6 bases and J lost 5, with 7 bases in between. This CDR3 spans 11 amino acids. The CDR3 spells CASREGETQYF. CDR3 in DNA: TGTGCCAGCAGGGAGGGGGAGACCCAGTACTTC.

This rearrangement joins TRBV10-3 to TRBJ2-7, with a possible D match to TRBD1 (6 bases). V gave up 0 bases and J gave up 1 base, with 7 bases separating them. The CDR3 runs 14 residues. The V gene's germline CDR1 is ENHRY and CDR2 SYGVKD. CDR3 sequence reads: CAISESGQSYEQYF. CDR3 nucleotides: TGTGCCATCAGTGAGTCCGGACAGTCCTACGAGCAGTACTTC.

The chain couples TRBV7-9 to TRBJ1-3; D is ambiguous. Germline V gene lookup returns CDR1 SEHNR and CDR2 FQNEAQ (reference sequence). The CDR3 loop spans 15 amino acids. V dropped 6 bases and J dropped 0 bases, with 12 bases sitting between them. CDR3 coding DNA: TGTGCCAGCAGTCCAGACCTGAGCTCTGGAAACACCATATATTTT. It translates to CASSPDLSSGNTIYF.